The rows below give T cell receptor beta chains drawn from one sample of a study of shared clonotypes between healthy human individuals. This table comes from immunoSEQ multiplex PCR, and its TCRdb copy is limited to in-frame clones, with some not included. The sample carries a few hundred thousand clones, around 77% recorded once. What was sequenced was PBMCs. The receptors originated from a woman between 40 and 50 years old in good health. Some clones in this sample may be carry-over from other donors' samples. CDR3s include the opening cysteine and the closing phenylalanine or tryptophan.

CASSLDSDLNTGELFF	TRBJ2-2	TRBV11-3
CASRNSGGMGYEQYF	TRBJ2-7	TRBV28
CASSGLAAYEQYF	TRBJ2-7	TRBV19
CASSRQWGNTGELFF	TRBJ2-2	TRBV11-2
CASRPPGQRRATIYF	TRBJ1-3	TRBV28
CASSLSFGDNEQFF	TRBJ2-1	TRBV7-9
CASSQDSAPLNNQPQHF	TRBJ1-5	TRBV4-2
CSVVDLHYEQYF	TRBJ2-7	TRBV29-1
CASSYGINTEAFF	TRBJ1-1	TRBV11-2
CASSEMGLATIYNEQFF	TRBJ2-1	TRBV2
CAWSVLVTDTQYF	TRBJ2-3	TRBV30
CASSFIPGRKREGHTDTQYF	TRBJ2-3	TRBV28
CAINGGRSYEQYF	TRBJ2-7	TRBV10-3
CASSRPGGSGFF	TRBJ2-1	TRBV4-1
CASSPLRDLNTEAFF	TRBJ1-1	TRBV7-9
CASSYSGVGRESNEQFF	TRBJ2-1	TRBV6-7